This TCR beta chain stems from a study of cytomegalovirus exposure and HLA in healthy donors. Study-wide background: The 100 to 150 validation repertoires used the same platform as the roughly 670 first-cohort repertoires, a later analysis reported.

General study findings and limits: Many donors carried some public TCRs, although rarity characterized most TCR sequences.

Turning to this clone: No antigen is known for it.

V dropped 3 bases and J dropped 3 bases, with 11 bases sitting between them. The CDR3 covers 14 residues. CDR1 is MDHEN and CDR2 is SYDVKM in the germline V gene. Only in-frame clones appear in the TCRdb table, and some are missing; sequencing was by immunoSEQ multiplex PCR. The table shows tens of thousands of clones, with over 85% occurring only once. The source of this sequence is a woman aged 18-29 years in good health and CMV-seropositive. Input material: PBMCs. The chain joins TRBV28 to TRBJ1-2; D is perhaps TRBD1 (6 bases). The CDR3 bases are TGTGCCAGCAGTTTGCCAGGGGCCGACTATGGCTACACCTTC. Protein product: CASSLPGADYGYTF.